This is a list of T cell receptor beta chains from one sample in a study of vaccination and CD4 T cells after COVID-19. TCRdb passed the PCR reads through MiXCR, listing each CDR3 protein once. There are around 13,000 distinct CDR3 sequences in the sample; roughly 21% occur only once, and over 12% lies in the top ten. Their antigens are not known. The sequenced sample was cultured CD4+ T cells from blood. These receptors all come from a human donor with COVID-19. Each CDR3 is given with its conserved first and last residue. A D gene is named only where the DNA matches it firmly. Not all rows give a size; the values are once, few, many and, for expanded clones, a class.

V: TRBV6-1; J: TRBJ1-2; D: .; size: medium-sized; DNA: TGTGCCACCGCGACCGGGGGCAACTATGGCTACACCTTC; CDR3: CATATGGNYGYTF
V: TRBV5-1; J: TRBJ1-2; D: .; size: .; DNA: TGCGCCAGCAGCCCCAGGGTCGGCTATGGCTACACCTTC; CDR3: CASSPRVGYGYTF
V: TRBV10-3; J: TRBJ2-2; D: .; size: medium-sized; DNA: TGTGCCATCGCTGACGACACCGGGGAGCTGTTTTTT; CDR3: CAIADDTGELFF
V: TRBV7-3; J: TRBJ2-7; D: .; size: few; DNA: TGTGCCAGCAGCTTAACCGGGGCGCGGGAGCAGTACTTC; CDR3: CASSLTGAREQYF
V: TRBV24-1; J: TRBJ2-5; D: .; size: .; DNA: TGTGTCACCCAACGAGGGGGGAAGTACCAAGAGACCCAGTACTTC; CDR3: CVTQRGGKYQETQYF
V: TRBV30; J: TRBJ2-3; D: TRBD2; size: .; DNA: TGTGCCTGGAGTGTACTGGCGGGGGGGCCCACAGATACGCAGTATTTT; CDR3: CAWSVLAGGPTDTQYF
V: TRBV5-1; J: TRBJ2-7; D: TRBD1; size: .; DNA: TGCGCCAGCAGCTTGACGGGACAGGCCTACGAGCAGTACTTC; CDR3: CASSLTGQAYEQYF
V: TRBV6-5; J: TRBJ2-5; D: .; size: few; DNA: TGTGCCAGCAGTTACTTAGCCAAGGAAGAGACCCAGTACTTC; CDR3: CASSYLAKEETQYF
V: TRBV27; J: TRBJ1-6; D: .; size: few; DNA: TGTGCCAGCTGCGCCGGGAGGAATTCACCCCTCCACTTT; CDR3: CASCAGRNSPLHF
V: TRBV7-3; J: TRBJ1-2; D: TRBD1; size: .; DNA: TGTGCCAGCAGCGTGGGGACAGGTGGTGGCTACACCTTC; CDR3: CASSVGTGGGYTF
V: TRBV6-5; J: TRBJ2-3; D: TRBD2; size: .; DNA: TGTGCCAGCAGTTACTTCTCTAGCGGGGGGGCCCCAGATACGCAGTATTTT; CDR3: CASSYFSSGGAPDTQYF
V: TRBV11-2; J: TRBJ1-1; D: .; size: medium-sized; DNA: TGTGCCAGCAGCTTACCGCGGGGTGAAGCTTTCTTT; CDR3: CASSLPRGEAFF
V: TRBV2; J: TRBJ2-5; D: TRBD2; size: .; DNA: TGTGCCACGGGGAGAACCAGGGAGGGCAGGGTGATCCAAGAGACCCAGTACTTC; CDR3: CATGRTREGRVIQETQYF
V: TRBV7-2; J: TRBJ2-3; D: TRBD2; size: .; DNA: TGTGCCAGCAGCTTTGGACTAGCACCCGATACGCAGTATTTT; CDR3: CASSFGLAPDTQYF
V: TRBV29-1; J: TRBJ2-7; D: .; size: .; DNA: TGCAGCGTTGGGGACATTGGGGAGCGGTACTTC; CDR3: CSVGDIGERYF
V: TRBV2; J: TRBJ1-4; D: TRBD1; size: .; DNA: TGTGCCAGCAGTGTAGGAGGGGGCGAGAGGAAACTGTTTTTT; CDR3: CASSVGGGERKLFF
V: TRBV5-3; J: TRBJ2-3; D: .; size: .; DNA: TGTGCCAGCAGACCGGGACGGACTACAGATACGCAGTATTTT; CDR3: CASRPGRTTDTQYF
V: TRBV9; J: TRBJ2-4; D: .; size: few; DNA: TGTGCCAGCAGCTCCCAGGGTGGGGGAGTAAACATTCAGTACTTC; CDR3: CASSSQGGGVNIQYF
V: TRBV24-1; J: TRBJ2-1; D: .; size: few; DNA: TGTGCCACCAGTGATTTGGGGGCGGACAGCCCCTACAATGAGCAGTTCTTC; CDR3: CATSDLGADSPYNEQFF
V: TRBV20-1; J: TRBJ1-5; D: .; size: .; DNA: TGCAGTGCTAGAGAGGGCCAGCCCCAGCATTTT; CDR3: CSAREGQPQHF
V: TRBV5-1; J: TRBJ1-4; D: TRBD1; size: .; DNA: TGCGCCAGCAGCATGGACAGGGGCGGAGAAAAACTGTTTTTT; CDR3: CASSMDRGGEKLFF
V: TRBV11-3; J: TRBJ2-4; D: .; size: .; DNA: TGTGCCAGCAGCTTAGATCGTGGGAGAGCCATTCAGTACTTC; CDR3: CASSLDRGRAIQYF
V: TRBV24-1; J: TRBJ2-2; D: .; size: .; DNA: TGTGCCACCAGTGTACAGGGCGGTACCGGGGAGCTGTTTTTT; CDR3: CATSVQGGTGELFF
V: TRBV5-1; J: TRBJ2-3; D: .; size: .; DNA: TGCGCCAGCAACGGGGCCGGATCGGCAGATACGCAGTATTTT; CDR3: CASNGAGSADTQYF
V: TRBV24-1; J: TRBJ1-4; D: TRBD1; size: medium-sized; DNA: TGTGCCACCAGTGATGGGGGACAGGGGGCGTACGAAAAACTGTTTTTT; CDR3: CATSDGGQGAYEKLFF